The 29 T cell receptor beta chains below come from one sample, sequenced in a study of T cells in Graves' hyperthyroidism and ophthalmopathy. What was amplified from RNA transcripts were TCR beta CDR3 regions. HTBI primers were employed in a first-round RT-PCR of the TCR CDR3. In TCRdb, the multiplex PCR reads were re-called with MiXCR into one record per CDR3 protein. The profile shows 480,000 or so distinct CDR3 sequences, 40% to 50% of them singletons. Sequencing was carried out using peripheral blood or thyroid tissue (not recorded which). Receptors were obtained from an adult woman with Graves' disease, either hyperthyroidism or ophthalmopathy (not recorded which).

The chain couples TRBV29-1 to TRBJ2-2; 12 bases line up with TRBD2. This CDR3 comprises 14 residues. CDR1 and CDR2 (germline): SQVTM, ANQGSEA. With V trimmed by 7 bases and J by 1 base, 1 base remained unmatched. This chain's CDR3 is CSATSGRNTGELFF. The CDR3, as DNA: TGCAGCGCGACTAGCGGGAGGAACACCGGGGAGCTGTTTTTT.

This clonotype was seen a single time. This chain's CDR3 is CASRDSANTGELFF. The CDR3 DNA reads TGTGCCAGCAGGGACTCCGCGAACACCGGGGAGCTGTTTTTT. V is TRBV7-6 and J is TRBJ2-2; tentative D call: TRBD2 (5 bases). V gave up 6 bases and J gave up 0 bases, with 8 bases separating them. This CDR3 comprises 14 residues. Germline CDR1 is SGHVS and CDR2 is FNYEAQ.

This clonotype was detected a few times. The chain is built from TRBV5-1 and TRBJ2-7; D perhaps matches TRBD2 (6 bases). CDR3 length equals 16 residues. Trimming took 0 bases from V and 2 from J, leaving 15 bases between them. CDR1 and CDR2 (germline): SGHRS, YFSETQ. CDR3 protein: CASSLAQGGIPYEQYF. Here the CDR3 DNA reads TGCGCCAGCAGCTTGGCCCAAGGCGGGATACCCTACGAGCAGTACTTC.

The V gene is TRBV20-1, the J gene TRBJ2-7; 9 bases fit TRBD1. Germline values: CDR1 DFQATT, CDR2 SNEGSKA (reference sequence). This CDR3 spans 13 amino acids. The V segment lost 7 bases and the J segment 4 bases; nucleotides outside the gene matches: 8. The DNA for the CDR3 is TGCAGTGGGGGACAGGGAACAGTGTACGAGCAGTACTTC. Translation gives CSGGQGTVYEQYF.

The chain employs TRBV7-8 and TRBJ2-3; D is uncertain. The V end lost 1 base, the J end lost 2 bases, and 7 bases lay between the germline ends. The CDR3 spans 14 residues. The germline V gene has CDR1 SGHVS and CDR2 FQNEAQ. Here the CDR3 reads CASSLGPYTDTQYF. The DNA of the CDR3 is TGTGCCAGCAGCTTAGGGCCTTACACAGATACGCAGTATTTT.

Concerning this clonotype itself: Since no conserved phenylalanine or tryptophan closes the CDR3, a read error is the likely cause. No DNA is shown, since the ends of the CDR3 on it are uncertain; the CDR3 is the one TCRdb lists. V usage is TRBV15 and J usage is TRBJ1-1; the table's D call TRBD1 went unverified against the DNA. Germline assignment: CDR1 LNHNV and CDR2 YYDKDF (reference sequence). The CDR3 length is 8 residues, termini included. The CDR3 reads CATSREFP.

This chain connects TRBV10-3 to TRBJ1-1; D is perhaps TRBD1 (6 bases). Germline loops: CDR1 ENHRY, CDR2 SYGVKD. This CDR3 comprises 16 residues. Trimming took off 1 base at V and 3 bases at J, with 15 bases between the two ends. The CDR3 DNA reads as TGTGCCATCAGTGAGTTTGGAGGGGGATCGTACACTGAAGCTTTCTTT. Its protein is CAISEFGGGSYTEAFF.

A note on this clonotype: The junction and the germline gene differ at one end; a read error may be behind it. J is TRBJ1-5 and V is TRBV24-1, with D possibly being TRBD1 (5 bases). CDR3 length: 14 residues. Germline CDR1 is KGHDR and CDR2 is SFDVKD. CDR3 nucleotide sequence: TGTGTCACCAGTGGGGGAAATAGCAATCAGCCCCAGCATTTT. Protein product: CVTSGGNSNQPQHF.

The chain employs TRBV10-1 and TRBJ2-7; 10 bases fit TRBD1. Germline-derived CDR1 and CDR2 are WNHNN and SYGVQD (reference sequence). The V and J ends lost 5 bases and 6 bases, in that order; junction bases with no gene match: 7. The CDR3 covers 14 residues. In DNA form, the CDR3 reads TGCGCCAGCAGTCTGGACAGGGGGTTTGCCGAGCAGTACTTC. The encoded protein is CASSLDRGFAEQYF.

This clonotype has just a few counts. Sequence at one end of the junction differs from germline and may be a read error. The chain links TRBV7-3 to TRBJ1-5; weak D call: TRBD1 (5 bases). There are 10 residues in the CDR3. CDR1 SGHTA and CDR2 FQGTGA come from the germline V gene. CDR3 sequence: CASSLTAQGF. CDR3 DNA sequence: TGTGCCAGCAGCTTAACGGCTCAGGGATTT.

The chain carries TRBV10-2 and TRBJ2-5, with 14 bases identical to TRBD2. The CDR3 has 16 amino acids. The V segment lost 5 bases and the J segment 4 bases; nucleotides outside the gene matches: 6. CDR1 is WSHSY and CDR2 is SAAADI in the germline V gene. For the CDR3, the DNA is TGCGCCAGCAGTACCGGGACTAGCGGGAGTACAGAGACCCAGTACTTC. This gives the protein CASSTGTSGSTETQYF.

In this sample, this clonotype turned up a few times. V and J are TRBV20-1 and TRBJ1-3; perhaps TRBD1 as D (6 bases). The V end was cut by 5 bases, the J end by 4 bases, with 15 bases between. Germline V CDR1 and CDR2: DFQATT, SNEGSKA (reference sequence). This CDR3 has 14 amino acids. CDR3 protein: CSADDRSSGNTIYF. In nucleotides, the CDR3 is TGCAGTGCTGATGACAGGTCATCAGGAAACACCATATATTTT.

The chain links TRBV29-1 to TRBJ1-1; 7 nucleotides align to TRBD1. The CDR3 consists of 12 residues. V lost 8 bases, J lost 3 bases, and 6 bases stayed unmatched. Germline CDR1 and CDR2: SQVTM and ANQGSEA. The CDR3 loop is CSSVDRDTEAFF. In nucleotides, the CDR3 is TGCAGCAGCGTCGACAGGGACACTGAAGCTTTCTTT.

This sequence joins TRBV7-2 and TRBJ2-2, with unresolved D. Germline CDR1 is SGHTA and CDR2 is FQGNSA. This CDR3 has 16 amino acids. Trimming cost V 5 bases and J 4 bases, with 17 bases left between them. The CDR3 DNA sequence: TGTGCCAGCAGCCCCGTTGCTCGCCGAGGCACCGGGGAGCTGTTTTTT. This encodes CASSPVARRGTGELFF.

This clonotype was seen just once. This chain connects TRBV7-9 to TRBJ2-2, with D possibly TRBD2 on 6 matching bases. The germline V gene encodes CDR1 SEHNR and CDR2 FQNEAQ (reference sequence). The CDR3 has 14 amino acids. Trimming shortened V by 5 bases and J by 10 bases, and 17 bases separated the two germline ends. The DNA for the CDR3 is TGTGCCAGCAGCCCCCCTTCGGGAGTTGTGGAGCTGTTTTTT. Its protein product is CASSPPSGVVELFF.

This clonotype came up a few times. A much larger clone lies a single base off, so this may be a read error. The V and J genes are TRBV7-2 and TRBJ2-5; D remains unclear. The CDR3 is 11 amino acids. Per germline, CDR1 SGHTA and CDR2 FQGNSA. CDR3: CASSYQGTQYF. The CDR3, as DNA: TGTGCCAGCAGCTACCAAGGGACCCAGTACTTC.

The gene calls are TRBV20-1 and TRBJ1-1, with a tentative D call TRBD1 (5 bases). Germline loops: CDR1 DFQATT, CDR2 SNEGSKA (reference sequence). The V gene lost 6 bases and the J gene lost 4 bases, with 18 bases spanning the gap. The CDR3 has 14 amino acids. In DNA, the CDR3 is TGCAGTGCCCCCCTTAGGCGGGGACTCACTGAAGCTTTCTTT. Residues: CSAPLRRGLTEAFF.

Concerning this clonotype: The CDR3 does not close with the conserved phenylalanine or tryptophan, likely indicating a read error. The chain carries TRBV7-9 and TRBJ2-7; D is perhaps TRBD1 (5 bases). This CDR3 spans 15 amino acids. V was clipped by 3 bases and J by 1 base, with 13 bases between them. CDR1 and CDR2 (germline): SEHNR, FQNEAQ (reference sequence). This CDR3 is CASSFTGPGSYEQYL. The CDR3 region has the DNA TGTGCCAGCAGCTTCACAGGTCCTGGTTCCTACGAGCAGTACCTC.

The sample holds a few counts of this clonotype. CDR3 sequence (DNA): TGTGCCAGCAGCACCCAGGGTGGCCAGTACTTC. Translating gives CASSTQGGQYF. This sequence joins TRBV7-9 and TRBJ2-5, with a weak D call TRBD1 (5 bases). V was shortened by 5 bases and J by 10 bases, with 11 bases between the two germline ends. The CDR3 is 11 residues long. Germline V gene data show CDR1 as SEHNR and CDR2 as FQNEAQ (reference sequence).

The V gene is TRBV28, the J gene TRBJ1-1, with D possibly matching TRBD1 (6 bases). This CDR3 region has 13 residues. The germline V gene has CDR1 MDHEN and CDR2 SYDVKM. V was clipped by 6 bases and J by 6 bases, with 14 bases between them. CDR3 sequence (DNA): TGTGCCAGCAGGAAGGGGGGGTACGCTGAAGCTTTCTTT. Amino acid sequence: CASRKGGYAEAFF.

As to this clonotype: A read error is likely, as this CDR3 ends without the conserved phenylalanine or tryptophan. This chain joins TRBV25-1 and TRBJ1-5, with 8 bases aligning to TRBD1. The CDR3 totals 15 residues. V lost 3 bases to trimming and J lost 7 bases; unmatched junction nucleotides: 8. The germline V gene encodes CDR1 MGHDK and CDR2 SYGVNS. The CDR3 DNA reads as TGTGCCAGCAGTGAGGACAGGGAGGGGGACCAGCCCCAGCATTCT. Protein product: CASSEDREGDQPQHS.

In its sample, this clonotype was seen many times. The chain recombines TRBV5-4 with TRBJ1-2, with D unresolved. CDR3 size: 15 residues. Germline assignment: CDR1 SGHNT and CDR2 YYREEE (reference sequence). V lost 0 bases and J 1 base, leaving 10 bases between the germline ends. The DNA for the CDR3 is TGTGCCAGCAGCTTGGCGTCAGAGATTAACTATGGCTACACCTTC. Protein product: CASSLASEINYGYTF. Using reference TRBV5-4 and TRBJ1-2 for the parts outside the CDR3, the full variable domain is ETGVTQSPTHLIKTRGQQVTLRCSSQSGHNTVSWYQQALGQGPQFIFQYYREEENGRGNFPPRFSGLQFPNYSSELNVNALELDDSALYLCASSLASEINYGYTFGSGTRLTVV.

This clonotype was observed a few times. DNA for the CDR3: TGCAGCGTTGAAGGGGGGCGCGAGCAGTACTTC. It codes for CSVEGGREQYF. The J gene is TRBJ2-7, the V gene TRBV29-1; perhaps TRBD1 as D (6 bases). Trimming removed 1 base from V and 6 bases from J, with 7 bases in between. Germline V gives CDR1 SQVTM, CDR2 ANQGSEA. This CDR3 spans 11 amino acids.

CDR3 in DNA: TGTGCCAGCAGCACCCCGGGGGTTCAAGAGACCCAGTACTTC. The encoded protein is CASSTPGVQETQYF. This chain connects TRBV7-2 to TRBJ2-5; a possible D gene is TRBD2 (6 bases). CDR1 and CDR2 from the germline V gene are SGHTA and FQGNSA. V lost 5 bases, J lost 2 bases, and 12 bases lay in between. This CDR3 contains 14 residues.

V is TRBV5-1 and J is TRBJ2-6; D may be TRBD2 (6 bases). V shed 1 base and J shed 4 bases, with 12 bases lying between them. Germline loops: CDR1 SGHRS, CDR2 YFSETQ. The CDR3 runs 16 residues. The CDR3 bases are TGCGCCAGCAGCTTGACATTGGGGGGAGGGGCCAACGTCCTGACTTTC. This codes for CASSLTLGGGANVLTF.

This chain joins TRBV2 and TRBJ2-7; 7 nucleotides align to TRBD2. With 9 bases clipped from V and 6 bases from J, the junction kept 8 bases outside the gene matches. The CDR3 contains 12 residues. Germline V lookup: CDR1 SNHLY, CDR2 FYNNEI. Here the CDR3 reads CASSSGGCEQYF. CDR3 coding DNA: TGTGCCAGTTCTAGCGGAGGCTGCGAGCAGTACTTC.

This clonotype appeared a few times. The CDR3 DNA reads TGTGCCTGGGGACATATCGGTAACTCACCCCTCCACTTT. Its translation: CAWGHIGNSPLHF. The V and J genes are TRBV30 and TRBJ1-6; tentatively, D is TRBD1 (5 bases). The CDR3 totals 13 residues. In germline, CDR1 is GTSNPN, CDR2 SVGIG (reference sequence). V was pared by 5 bases and J by 10 bases, with 15 bases between.

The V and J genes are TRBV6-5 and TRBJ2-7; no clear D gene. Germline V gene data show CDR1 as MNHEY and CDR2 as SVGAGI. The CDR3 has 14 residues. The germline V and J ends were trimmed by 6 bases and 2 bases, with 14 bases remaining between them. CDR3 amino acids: CASRPGPNPYEQYF. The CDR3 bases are TGTGCCAGCAGACCTGGACCCAACCCCTACGAGCAGTACTTC.

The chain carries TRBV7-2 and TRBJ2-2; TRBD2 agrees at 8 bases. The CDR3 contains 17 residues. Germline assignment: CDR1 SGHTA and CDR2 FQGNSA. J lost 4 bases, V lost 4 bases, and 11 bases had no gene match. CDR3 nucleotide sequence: TGTGCCAGCAGCTATCTAGCGGGTACAGGCTTCACCGGGGAGCTGTTTTTT. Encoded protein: CASSYLAGTGFTGELFF. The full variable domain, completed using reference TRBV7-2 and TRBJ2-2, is GAGVSQSPSNKVTEKGKDVELRCDPISGHTALYWYRQSLGQGLEFLIYFQGNSAPDKSGLPSDRFSAERTGGSVSTLTIQRTQQEDSAVYLCASSYLAGTGFTGELFFGEGSRLTVL.